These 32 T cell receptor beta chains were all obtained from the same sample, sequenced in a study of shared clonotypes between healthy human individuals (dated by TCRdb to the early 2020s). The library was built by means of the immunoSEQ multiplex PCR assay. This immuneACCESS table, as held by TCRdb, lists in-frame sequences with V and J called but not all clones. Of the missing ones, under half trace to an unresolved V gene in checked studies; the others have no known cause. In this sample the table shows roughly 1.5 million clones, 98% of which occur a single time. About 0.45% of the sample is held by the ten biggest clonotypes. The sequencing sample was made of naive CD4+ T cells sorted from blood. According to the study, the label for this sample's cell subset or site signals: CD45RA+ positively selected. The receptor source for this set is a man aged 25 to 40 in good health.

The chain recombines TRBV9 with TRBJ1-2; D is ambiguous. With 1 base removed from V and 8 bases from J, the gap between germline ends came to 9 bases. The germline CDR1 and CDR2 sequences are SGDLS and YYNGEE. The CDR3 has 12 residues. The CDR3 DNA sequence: TGTGCCAGCAGCGTATCTGGGTGGGGCTACACCTTC. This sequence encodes CASSVSGWGYTF.

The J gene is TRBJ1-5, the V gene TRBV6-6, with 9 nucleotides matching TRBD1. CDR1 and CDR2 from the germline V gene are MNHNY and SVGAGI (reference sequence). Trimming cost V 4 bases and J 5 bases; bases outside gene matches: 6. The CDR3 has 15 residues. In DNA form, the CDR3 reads TGTGCCAGCAGTTTGTTACAGGGGGCACATCAGCCCCAGCATTTT. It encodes CASSLLQGAHQPQHF.

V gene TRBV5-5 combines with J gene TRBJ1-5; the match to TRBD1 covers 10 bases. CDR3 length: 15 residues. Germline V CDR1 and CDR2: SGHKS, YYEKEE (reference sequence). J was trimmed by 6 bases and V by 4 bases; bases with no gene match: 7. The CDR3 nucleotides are TGTGCCAGCAGCACCCACCGGGACAGGGGTCAGCCCCAGCATTTT. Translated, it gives CASSTHRDRGQPQHF.

In DNA form, the CDR3 reads TGTGCCAGTAGCCGTGGGACAGCCCCCGGGGAGCTGTTTTTT. Translation gives CASSRGTAPGELFF. V and J are TRBV19 and TRBJ2-2; 7 nucleotides match TRBD1. From germline, CDR1 is LNHDA and CDR2 SQIVND (reference sequence). This CDR3 has 14 amino acids. The V segment lost 6 bases and the J segment 6 bases; nucleotides outside the gene matches: 7.

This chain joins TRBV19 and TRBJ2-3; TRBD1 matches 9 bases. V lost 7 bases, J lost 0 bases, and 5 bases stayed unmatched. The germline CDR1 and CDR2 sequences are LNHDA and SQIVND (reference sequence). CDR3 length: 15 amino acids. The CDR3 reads CASNQQGASTDTQYF. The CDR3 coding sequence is TGTGCCAGTAACCAACAGGGGGCCAGCACAGATACGCAGTATTTT.

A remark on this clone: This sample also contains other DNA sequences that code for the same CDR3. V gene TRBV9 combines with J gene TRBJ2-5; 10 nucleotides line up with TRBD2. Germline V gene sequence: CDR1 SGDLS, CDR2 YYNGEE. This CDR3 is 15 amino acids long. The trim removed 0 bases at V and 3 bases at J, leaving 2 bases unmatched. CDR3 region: CASSVGTSGEETQYF. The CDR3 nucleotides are TGTGCCAGCAGCGTAGGAACTAGCGGGGAAGAGACCCAGTACTTC.

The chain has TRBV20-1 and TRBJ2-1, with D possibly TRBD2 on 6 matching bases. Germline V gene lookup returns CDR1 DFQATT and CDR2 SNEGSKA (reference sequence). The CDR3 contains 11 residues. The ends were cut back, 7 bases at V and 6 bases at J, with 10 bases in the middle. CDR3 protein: CSGGAANEQFF. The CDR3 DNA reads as TGCAGTGGCGGGGCGGCCAATGAGCAGTTCTTC.

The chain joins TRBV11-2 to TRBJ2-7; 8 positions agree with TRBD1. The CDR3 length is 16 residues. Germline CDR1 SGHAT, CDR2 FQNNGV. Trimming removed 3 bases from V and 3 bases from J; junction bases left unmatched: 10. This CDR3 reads CASSFTPGQVNYEQYF. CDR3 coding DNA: TGTGCCAGCAGCTTCACTCCGGGACAGGTGAACTACGAGCAGTACTTC.

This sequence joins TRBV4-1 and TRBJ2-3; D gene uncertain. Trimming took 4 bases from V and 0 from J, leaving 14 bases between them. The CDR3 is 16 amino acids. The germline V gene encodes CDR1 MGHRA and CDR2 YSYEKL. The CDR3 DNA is TGCGCCAGCAGCCTGGGCATAGCCTCTAGCACAGATACGCAGTATTTT. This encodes CASSLGIASSTDTQYF.

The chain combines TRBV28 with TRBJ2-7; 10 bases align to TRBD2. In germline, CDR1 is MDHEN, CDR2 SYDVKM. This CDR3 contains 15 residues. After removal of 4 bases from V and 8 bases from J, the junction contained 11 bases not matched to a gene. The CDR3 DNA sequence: TGTGCCAGCAGTTCCGAGCGGGAGGGCTCTTTGAAGCAGTACTTC. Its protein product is CASSSEREGSLKQYF.

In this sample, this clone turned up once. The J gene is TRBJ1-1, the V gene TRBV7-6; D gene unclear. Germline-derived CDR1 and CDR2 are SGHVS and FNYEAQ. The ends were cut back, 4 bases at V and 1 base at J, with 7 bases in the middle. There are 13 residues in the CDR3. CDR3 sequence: CASSSRTNTEAFF. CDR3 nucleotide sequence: TGTGCCAGCAGCTCCCGGACGAACACTGAAGCTTTCTTT.

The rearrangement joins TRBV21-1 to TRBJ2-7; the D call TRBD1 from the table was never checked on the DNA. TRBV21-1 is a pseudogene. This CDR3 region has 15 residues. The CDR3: CAITFGDRCTYEQYF. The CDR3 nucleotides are TGTGCCATCACTTTTGGGGACAGGTGTACCTACGAGCAGTACTTC.

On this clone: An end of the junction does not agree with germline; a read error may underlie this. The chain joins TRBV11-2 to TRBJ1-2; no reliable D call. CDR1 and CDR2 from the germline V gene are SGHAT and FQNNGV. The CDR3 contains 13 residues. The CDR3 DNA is TGTGCCAGCAGCTTAGACCTCGGGTCGAAGGCCCGCTTC. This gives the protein CASSLDLGSKARF.

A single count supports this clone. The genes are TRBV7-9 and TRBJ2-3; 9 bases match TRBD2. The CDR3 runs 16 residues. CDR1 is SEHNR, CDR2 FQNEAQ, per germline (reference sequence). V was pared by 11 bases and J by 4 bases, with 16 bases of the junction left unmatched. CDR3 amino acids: CALSQASGNLADTQYF. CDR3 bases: TGTGCCTTGAGCCAGGCTAGCGGGAATTTAGCAGATACGCAGTATTTT. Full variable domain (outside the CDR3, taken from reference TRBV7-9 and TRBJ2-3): DTGVSQNPRHKITKRGQNVTFRCDPISEHNRLYWYRQTLGQGPEFLTYFQNEAQLEKSRLLSDRFSAERPKGSFSTLEIQRTEQGDSAMYLCALSQASGNLADTQYFGPGTRLTVL.

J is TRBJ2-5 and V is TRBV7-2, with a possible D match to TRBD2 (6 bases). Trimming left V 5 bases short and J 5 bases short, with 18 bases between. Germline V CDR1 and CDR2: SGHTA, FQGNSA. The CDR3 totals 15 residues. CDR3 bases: TGTGCCAGCAGCCCAAGGGACTCGGGGCAGGAGACCCAGTACTTC. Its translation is CASSPRDSGQETQYF.

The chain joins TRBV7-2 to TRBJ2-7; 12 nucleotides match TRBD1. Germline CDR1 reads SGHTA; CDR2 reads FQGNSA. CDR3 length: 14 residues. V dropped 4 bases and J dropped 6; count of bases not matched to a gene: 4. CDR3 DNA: TGTGCCAGCAGCTGGGACAGGGGGCGTCGCGAGCAGTACTTC. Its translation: CASSWDRGRREQYF.

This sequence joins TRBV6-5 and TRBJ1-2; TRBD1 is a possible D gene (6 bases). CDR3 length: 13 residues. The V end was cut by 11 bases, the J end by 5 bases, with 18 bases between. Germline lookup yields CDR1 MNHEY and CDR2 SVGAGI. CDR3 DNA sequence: TGTGCCTGCACGGGGCCAGGGGTGTATGGCTACACCTTC. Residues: CACTGPGVYGYTF.

CDR3 residues: CASRFPGQGAGEMRNTEAFF. The CDR3 DNA reads as TGTGCCAGCAGATTTCCGGGACAGGGGGCCGGGGAGATGAGGAACACTGAAGCTTTCTTT. The J gene is TRBJ1-1, the V gene TRBV2; 12 nucleotides match TRBD1. Germline V CDR1 and CDR2: SNHLY, FYNNEI. The junction had 18 bases not matched to a gene; V was cut back by 6 bases and J by 1 base. This CDR3 comprises 20 residues.

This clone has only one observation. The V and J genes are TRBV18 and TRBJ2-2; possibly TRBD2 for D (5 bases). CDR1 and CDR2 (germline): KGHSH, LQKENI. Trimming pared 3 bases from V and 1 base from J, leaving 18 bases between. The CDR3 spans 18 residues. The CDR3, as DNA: TGTGCCAGCTCACCGCGCCGGGGAGATAGGGTGAACACCGGGGAGCTGTTTTTT. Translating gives CASSPRRGDRVNTGELFF.

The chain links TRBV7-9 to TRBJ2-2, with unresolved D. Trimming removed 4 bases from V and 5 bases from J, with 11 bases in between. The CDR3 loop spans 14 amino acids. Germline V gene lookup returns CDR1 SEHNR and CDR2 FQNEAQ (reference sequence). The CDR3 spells CASSYMDGTGELFF. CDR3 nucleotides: TGTGCCAGCAGCTATATGGACGGGACCGGGGAGCTGTTTTTT. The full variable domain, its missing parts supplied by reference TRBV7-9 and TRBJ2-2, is DTGVSQNPRHKITKRGQNVTFRCDPISEHNRLYWYRQTLGQGPEFLTYFQNEAQLEKSRLLSDRFSAERPKGSFSTLEIQRTEQGDSAMYLCASSYMDGTGELFFGEGSRLTVL.

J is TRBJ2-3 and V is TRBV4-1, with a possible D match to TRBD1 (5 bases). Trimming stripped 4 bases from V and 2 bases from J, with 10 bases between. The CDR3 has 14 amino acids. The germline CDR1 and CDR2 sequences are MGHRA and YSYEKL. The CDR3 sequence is CASSRETVTDTQYF. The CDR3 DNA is TGCGCCAGCAGCCGAGAGACAGTCACAGATACGCAGTATTTT.

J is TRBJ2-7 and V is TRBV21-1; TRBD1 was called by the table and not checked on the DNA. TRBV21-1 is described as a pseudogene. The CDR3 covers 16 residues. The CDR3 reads CASSKGQGVNSYEQYF. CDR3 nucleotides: TGTGCCAGCAGCAAAGGGCAGGGGGTAAACTCCTACGAGCAGTACTTC.

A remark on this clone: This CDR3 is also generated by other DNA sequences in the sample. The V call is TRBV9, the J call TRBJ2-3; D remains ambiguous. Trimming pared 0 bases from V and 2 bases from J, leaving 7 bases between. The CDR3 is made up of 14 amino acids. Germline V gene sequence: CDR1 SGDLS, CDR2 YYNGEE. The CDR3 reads CASSVAGHTDTQYF. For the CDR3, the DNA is TGTGCCAGCAGCGTAGCGGGCCACACAGATACGCAGTATTTT.

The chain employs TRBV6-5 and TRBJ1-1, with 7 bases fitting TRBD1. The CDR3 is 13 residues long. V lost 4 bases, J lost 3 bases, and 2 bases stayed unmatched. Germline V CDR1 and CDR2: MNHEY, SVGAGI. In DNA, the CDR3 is TGTGCCAGCAGTTTCGGACAGGACACTGAAGCTTTCTTT. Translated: CASSFGQDTEAFF.

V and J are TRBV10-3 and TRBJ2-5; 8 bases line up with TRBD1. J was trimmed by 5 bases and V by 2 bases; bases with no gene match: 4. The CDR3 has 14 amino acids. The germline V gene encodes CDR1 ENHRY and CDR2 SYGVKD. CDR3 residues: CAISEGQGWETQYF. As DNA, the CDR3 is TGTGCCATCAGTGAGGGACAGGGATGGGAGACCCAGTACTTC.

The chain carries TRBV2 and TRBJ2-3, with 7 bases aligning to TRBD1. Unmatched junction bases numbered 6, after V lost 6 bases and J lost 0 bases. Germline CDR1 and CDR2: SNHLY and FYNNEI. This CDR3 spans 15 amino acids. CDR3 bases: TGTGCCAGCAGCTCGACAGGGTCTAGCACAGATACGCAGTATTTT. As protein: CASSSTGSSTDTQYF.

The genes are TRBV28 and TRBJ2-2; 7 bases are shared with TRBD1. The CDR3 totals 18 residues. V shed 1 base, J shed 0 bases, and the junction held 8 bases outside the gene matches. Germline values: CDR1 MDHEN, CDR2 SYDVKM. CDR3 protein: CASSLYTGQLTNTGELFF. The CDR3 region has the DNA TGTGCCAGCAGTTTATACACGGGACAGCTAACGAACACCGGGGAGCTGTTTTTT.

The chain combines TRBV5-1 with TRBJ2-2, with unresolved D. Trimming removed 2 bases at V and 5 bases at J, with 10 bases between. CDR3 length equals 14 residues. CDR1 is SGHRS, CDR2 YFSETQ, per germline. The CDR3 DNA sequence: TGCGCCAGCAGCTTTGGGTCTTCGACCGGGGAGCTGTTTTTT. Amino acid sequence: CASSFGSSTGELFF.

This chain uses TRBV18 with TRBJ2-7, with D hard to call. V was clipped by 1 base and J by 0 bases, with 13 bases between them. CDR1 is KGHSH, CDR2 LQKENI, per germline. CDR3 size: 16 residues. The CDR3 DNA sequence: TGTGCCAGCTCACCACTCCCCCCGCATGCCTCCTACGAGCAGTACTTC. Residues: CASSPLPPHASYEQYF.

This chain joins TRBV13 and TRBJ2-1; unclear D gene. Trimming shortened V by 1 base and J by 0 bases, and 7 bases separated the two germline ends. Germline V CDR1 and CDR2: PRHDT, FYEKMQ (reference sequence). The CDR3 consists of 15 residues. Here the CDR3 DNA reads TGTGCCAGCAGCTTAGTCGGGCCCTCCTACAATGAGCAGTTCTTC. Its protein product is CASSLVGPSYNEQFF.

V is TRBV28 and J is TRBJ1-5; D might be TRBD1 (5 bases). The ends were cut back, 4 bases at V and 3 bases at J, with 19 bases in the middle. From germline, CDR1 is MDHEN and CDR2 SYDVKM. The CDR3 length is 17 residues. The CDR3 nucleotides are TGTGCCAGCAGTTACAGTGTGCGGGGGTGGTCCAATCAGCCCCAGCATTTT. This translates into CASSYSVRGWSNQPQHF. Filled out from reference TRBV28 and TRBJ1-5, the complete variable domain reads DVKVTQSSRYLVKRTGEKVFLECVQDMDHENMFWYRQDPGLGLRLIYFSYDVKMKEKGDIPEGYSVSREKKERFSLILESASTNQTSMYLCASSYSVRGWSNQPQHFGDGTRLSIL.

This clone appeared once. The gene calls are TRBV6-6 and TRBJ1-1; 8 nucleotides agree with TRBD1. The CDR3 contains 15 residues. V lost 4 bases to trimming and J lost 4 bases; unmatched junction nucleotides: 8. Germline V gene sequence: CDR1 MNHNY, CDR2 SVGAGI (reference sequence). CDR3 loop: CASSSGQGKGTEAFF. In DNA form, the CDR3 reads TGTGCCAGCAGTTCTGGACAGGGAAAGGGCACTGAAGCTTTCTTT.